The 32 T cell receptor beta chains below come from one sample, sequenced in a study of cytomegalovirus exposure and HLA in healthy donors. With 60 Vbeta and 13 Jbeta primers, the PCR was carried out. The data were produced by immunoSEQ multiplex PCR, yet TCRdb's version contains in-frame clones alone and is incomplete. The table lists some 160,000 clones, approximately 84% of them singletons. Sequencing was carried out using PBMCs. The receptor set was obtained from a male donor in good health and CMV-seropositive.

This chain joins TRBV4-2 and TRBJ2-5; TRBD2 matches at 12 bases. This CDR3 comprises 17 residues. Trimming at V came to 1 base and at J to 4 bases, leaving 7 bases not matched to a gene. CDR1 and CDR2 from the germline V gene are LGHNA and YNFKEQ. CDR3 residues: CASSQVALAGGGETQYF. CDR3 DNA sequence: TGTGCCAGCAGCCAAGTGGCACTAGCGGGAGGAGGAGAGACCCAGTACTTC.

This clone appeared once. This rearrangement joins TRBV4-2 to TRBJ2-3; 8 bases map to TRBD2. This CDR3 is built from 19 residues. V lost 0 bases, J lost 0 bases, and 11 bases stayed unmatched. Germline V gene data show CDR1 as LGHNA and CDR2 as YNFKEQ. CDR3 bases: TGTGCCAGCAGCCAAGATCCCGTTCGACTAGCGTCTAGCACAGATACGCAGTATTTT. It translates to CASSQDPVRLASSTDTQYF.

CDR3: CASSPTTGQGGTEAFF. In DNA form, the CDR3 reads TGTGCCAGCTCACCTACGACCGGACAGGGAGGGACTGAAGCTTTCTTT. The chain couples TRBV18 to TRBJ1-1; TRBD1 matches at 8 bases. Germline V CDR1 and CDR2: KGHSH, LQKENI. This CDR3 is built from 16 residues. Trimming removed 3 bases from V and 5 bases from J; junction bases left unmatched: 11.

The chain combines TRBV5-6 with TRBJ2-3; D not certain. The CDR3 loop spans 13 amino acids. V lost 4 bases and J lost 6, with 12 bases in between. Germline-derived CDR1 and CDR2 are SGHDT and YYEEEE. The CDR3 spells CASSVVARDTQYF. The CDR3 coding sequence is TGTGCCAGCAGCGTCGTTGCCCGGGATACGCAGTATTTT.

This sequence joins TRBV29-1 and TRBJ1-1; perhaps TRBD1 as D (5 bases). The V end lost 4 bases, the J end lost 3 bases, and 12 bases lay between the germline ends. The CDR3 covers 13 residues. The germline CDR1 and CDR2 sequences are SQVTM and ANQGSEA. CDR3 DNA sequence: TGCAGCGTTGCGGTCAGGGTAGACACTGAAGCTTTCTTT. Translating gives CSVAVRVDTEAFF.

Note on this clone: Other DNA sequences in this specimen translate into the identical CDR3. The gene calls are TRBV7-6 and TRBJ2-7, with TRBD1 as a possible D gene (6 bases). The length of the CDR3 is 14 residues. V was shortened by 1 base and J by 2 bases, with 9 bases between the two germline ends. Germline V gives CDR1 SGHVS, CDR2 FNYEAQ. Here the CDR3 DNA reads TGTGCCAGCAGCTTAGTACAGGGCCCCTACGAGCAGTACTTC. Protein: CASSLVQGPYEQYF.

The V gene is TRBV7-3, the J gene TRBJ2-3, with a weak D call TRBD2 (6 bases). The ends were cut back, 5 bases at V and 4 bases at J, with 13 bases in the middle. The germline V gene has CDR1 SGHTA and CDR2 FQGTGA. This CDR3 contains 14 residues. CDR3: CASSPMEGSDTQYF. The CDR3 region has the DNA TGTGCCAGCAGCCCCATGGAGGGATCAGATACGCAGTATTTT.

As to this clone: The germline gene is not matched at one end of the junction; a read error may be the cause. The sample contains more than one DNA sequence encoding this CDR3. The chain couples TRBV27 to TRBJ1-6; 11 positions match TRBD1. CDR1 is MNHEY and CDR2 is SMNVEV in the germline V gene (reference sequence). This CDR3 has 15 residues. CDR3 nucleotides: TGCGCCAGCAGCCGGACAGGGGGCGCGGGTTCACCCCTCCACTTT. Translation: CASSRTGGAGSPLHF.

V and J are TRBV21-1 and TRBJ1-1; TRBD1 is the table's D call and was not checked against the DNA. TRBV21-1 is an annotated pseudogene. CDR3 length: 17 amino acids. CDR3 coding DNA: TGTGCCAGCAGCAAAGGGGGGCCTCGGAGCGTGGGCACTGAAGCTTTCTTT. Protein product: CASSKGGPRSVGTEAFF.

Turning to this clone: Germline and junction disagree at one end, which may indicate a read error. The chain recombines TRBV7-2 with TRBJ2-7; TRBD2 might be the D (6 bases). From germline, CDR1 is SGHTA and CDR2 FQGNSA. The CDR3 has 14 amino acids. CDR3 coding DNA: TGTGCCGGCAGCTCCCTCGGACTAAACAACGAGCAGTACTTC. It yields the protein CAGSSLGLNNEQYF.

The chain uses TRBV7-9 and TRBJ1-4, with a possible D match to TRBD1 (6 bases). The CDR3 totals 14 residues. Germline V lookup: CDR1 SEHNR, CDR2 FQNEAQ (reference sequence). The V end lost 5 bases, the J end lost 7 bases, and 14 bases lay between the germline ends. The DNA for the CDR3 is TGTGCCAGCAGCCAAAGGGGGGGAATTGAAAAACTGTTTTTT. Its protein product is CASSQRGGIEKLFF.

The gene calls are TRBV18 and TRBJ2-5; TRBD1 agrees at 7 bases. V shed 4 bases and J 4 bases; nucleotides not matched to a gene: 9. The length of the CDR3 is 15 residues. Germline V CDR1 and CDR2: KGHSH, LQKENI. This chain's CDR3 is CASSLTGNMGETQYF. In nucleotides, the CDR3 is TGTGCCAGCTCACTGACAGGGAACATGGGAGAGACCCAGTACTTC.

The rearrangement links TRBV18 to TRBJ1-3, with 7 nucleotides matching TRBD1. The germline V gene encodes CDR1 KGHSH and CDR2 LQKENI. The CDR3 consists of 17 residues. J was trimmed by 1 base and V by 1 base; bases with no gene match: 7. CDR3 in amino acids: CASSPQGIQGSGNTIYF. DNA of the CDR3: TGTGCCAGCTCACCACAGGGGATACAGGGGTCTGGAAACACCATATATTTT.

V usage is TRBV28 and J usage is TRBJ1-5; perhaps TRBD1 as D (5 bases). The germline gives CDR1 MDHEN, CDR2 SYDVKM. Trimming removed 10 bases from V and 4 bases from J, with 17 bases in between. This CDR3 has 14 residues. CDR3 bases: TGTGCCACTTTGCGGGGGTTGGGTAATCAGCCCCAGCATTTT. This translates into CATLRGLGNQPQHF.

J is TRBJ1-1 and V is TRBV4-2; 8 nucleotides match TRBD1. J lost 1 base, V lost 3 bases, and 13 bases had no gene match. Germline V gives CDR1 LGHNA, CDR2 YNFKEQ. CDR3 size: 18 residues. This CDR3 is CASSQERQGWRQNTEAFF. CDR3 nucleotide sequence: TGTGCCAGCAGCCAGGAACGACAGGGGTGGAGGCAGAACACTGAAGCTTTCTTT.

The J gene is TRBJ1-1, the V gene TRBV6-1; possible D gene TRBD1, 5 bases. The CDR3 is 14 residues long. Trimming pared 7 bases from V and 5 bases from J, leaving 17 bases between. The germline V gene has CDR1 MNHNS and CDR2 SASEGT. The chain's CDR3 is CASTSSGGVTEAFF. Here the CDR3 DNA reads TGTGCCAGCACCAGCAGCGGGGGGGTTACTGAAGCTTTCTTT.

The chain has TRBV27 and TRBJ1-6; D is uncertain. The CDR3 has 15 amino acids. V lost 2 bases and J 5 bases, leaving 10 bases between the germline ends. Germline loops: CDR1 MNHEY, CDR2 SMNVEV (reference sequence). The CDR3: CASSLRPGNNSPLHF. The CDR3 bases are TGTGCCAGCAGTTTAAGGCCGGGAAATAATTCACCCCTCCACTTT.

The CDR3, as DNA: TGTGCCAGTAGTCCGGGCACTGAAGCTTTCTTT. This gives the protein CASSPGTEAFF. V and J are TRBV19 and TRBJ1-1; no reliable D call. The CDR3 contains 11 residues. V shed 5 bases and J shed 4 bases, with 5 bases lying between them. Looked up from germline, CDR1 is LNHDA and CDR2 is SQIVND (reference sequence).

The chain uses TRBV19 and TRBJ2-1, with D perhaps matching TRBD2 (6 bases). This CDR3 is built from 17 residues. Germline V gene lookup returns CDR1 LNHDA and CDR2 SQIVND (reference sequence). V was cut by 6 bases and J by 4 bases, with 22 bases left in between. For the CDR3, the DNA is TGTGCCAGTAGCATTGGAGGGGACCCTACTCTTTACAATGAGCAGTTCTTC. Translation gives CASSIGGDPTLYNEQFF.

The V gene is TRBV28, the J gene TRBJ1-6; no clear D. V was pared by 2 bases and J by 2 bases, with 7 bases between. CDR3 length: 15 amino acids. Germline V lookup: CDR1 MDHEN, CDR2 SYDVKM. The CDR3, as DNA: TGTGCCAGCAGTTTAAACAGAGCCTATAATTCACCCCTCCACTTT. As protein: CASSLNRAYNSPLHF.

The chain has TRBV30 and TRBJ2-1, with 8 nucleotides matching TRBD2. Germline V gives CDR1 GTSNPN, CDR2 SVGIG (reference sequence). The CDR3 sequence is 15 residues long. The junction had 4 bases not matched to a gene; V was cut back by 2 bases and J by 1 base. The DNA of the CDR3 is TGTGCCTGGAGTCTAGCGGGTACGTCCTACAATGAGCAGTTCTTC. Translating gives CAWSLAGTSYNEQFF. The full variable domain, completed using reference TRBV30 and TRBJ2-1, is SQTIHQWPATLVQPVGSPLSLECTVEGTSNPNLYWYRQAAGRGLQLLFYSVGIGQISSEVPQNLSASRPQDRQFILSSKKLLLSDSGFYLCAWSLAGTSYNEQFFGPGTRLTVL.

The chain uses TRBV5-1 and TRBJ2-2; D unclear. V was shortened by 5 bases and J by 1 base, with 9 bases between the two germline ends. Per the germline V gene, CDR1 is SGHRS and CDR2 is YFSETQ. The CDR3 has 14 amino acids. The CDR3 spells CASRFAVNTGELFF. The CDR3 coding sequence is TGCGCCAGCAGGTTCGCAGTGAACACCGGGGAGCTGTTTTTT.

This chain joins TRBV25-1 and TRBJ1-1; tentative D call: TRBD1 (6 bases). The CDR3 runs 14 residues. From germline, CDR1 is MGHDK and CDR2 SYGVNS. V was clipped by 1 base and J by 2 bases, with 8 bases between them. CDR3 DNA sequence: TGTGCCAGCAGTGAATTACAGGGCAACACTGAAGCTTTCTTT. Its translation: CASSELQGNTEAFF.

As for this clone: The sample has other DNA sequences that encode this CDR3 too. The genes are TRBV5-1 and TRBJ2-7, with D possibly matching TRBD1 (6 bases). In germline, CDR1 is SGHRS, CDR2 YFSETQ. This CDR3 comprises 14 residues. V was clipped by 1 base and J by 7 bases, with 15 bases between them. The CDR3 DNA sequence: TGCGCCAGCAGCTTGAGGGACACCCCTCTGGAGCAGTACTTC. Protein product: CASSLRDTPLEQYF. Looking up the rest from reference TRBV5-1 and TRBJ2-7 gives the full variable domain: KAGVTQTPRYLIKTRGQQVTLSCSPISGHRSVSWYQQTPGQGLQFLFEYFSETQRNKGNFPGRFSGRQFSNSRSEMNVSTLELGDSALYLCASSLRDTPLEQYFGPGTRLTVT.

The chain joins TRBV9 to TRBJ1-4, with D maybe TRBD1 (5 bases). Deletions cut 3 bases from V and 6 bases from J, with 9 bases between. The CDR3 length is 13 residues. The germline V gene has CDR1 SGDLS and CDR2 YYNGEE. The DNA of the CDR3 is TGTGCCAGCAGCGAGGGGCGTTATGAAAAACTGTTTTTT. It is translated as CASSEGRYEKLFF. Full variable domain (missing parts from reference TRBV9 and TRBJ1-4): DSGVTQTPKHLITATGQRVTLRCSPRSGDLSVYWYQQSLDQGLQFLIQYYNGEERAKGNILERFSAQQFPDLHSELNLSSLELGDSALYFCASSEGRYEKLFFGSGTQLSVL.

CDR3 region: CASSSTSRSGYEQYF. DNA of the CDR3: TGTGCCAGCAGCTCAACTAGCCGTAGCGGCTACGAGCAGTACTTC. The V and J genes are TRBV5-4 and TRBJ2-5; D is perhaps TRBD2 (6 bases). The J call may be in error: the DNA end matches TRBJ2-7 better. The CDR3 contains 15 residues. The germline V gene has CDR1 SGHNT and CDR2 YYREEE (reference sequence).

The chain recombines TRBV15 with TRBJ2-5, with D possibly matching TRBD1 (6 bases). Per germline, CDR1 LNHNV and CDR2 YYDKDF (reference sequence). The CDR3 spans 14 residues. V shed 6 bases and J shed 0 bases, with 11 bases lying between them. CDR3 nucleotides: TGTGCCACCAGGGCAGGGGCAGACCAAGAGACCCAGTACTTC. This encodes CATRAGADQETQYF.

J is TRBJ2-3 and V is TRBV7-6; 8 bases fit TRBD2. J lost 6 bases, V lost 5 bases, and 10 bases had no gene match. Germline CDR1 reads SGHVS; CDR2 reads FNYEAQ. The CDR3 sequence is 15 residues long. This CDR3 reads CASSLSGSGSDTQYF. The CDR3 nucleotides read TGTGCCAGCAGCCTGAGCGGGAGCGGATCGGATACGCAGTATTTT.

The rearrangement links TRBV19 to TRBJ1-2, with D hard to call. Looked up from germline, CDR1 is LNHDA and CDR2 is SQIVND (reference sequence). This CDR3 has 11 residues. The V and J ends lost 3 bases and 6 bases respectively, with 5 bases between them. As DNA, the CDR3 is TGTGCCAGTAGTATCGGGGATGGCTACACCTTC. This encodes CASSIGDGYTF.

The chain carries TRBV5-1 and TRBJ2-1; the match to TRBD2 covers 13 bases. The V gene's germline CDR1 is SGHRS and CDR2 YFSETQ. With V trimmed by 4 bases and J by 8 bases, 6 bases remained unmatched. This CDR3 comprises 15 residues. Here the CDR3 reads CASSPRTSGSDEQFF. The CDR3 DNA reads as TGCGCCAGCAGCCCACGGACTAGCGGGAGCGATGAGCAGTTCTTC.

V is TRBV28 and J is TRBJ1-5; D is ambiguous. The germline V gene has CDR1 MDHEN and CDR2 SYDVKM. Deletions cut 5 bases from V and 9 bases from J, with 14 bases between. The CDR3 has 13 amino acids. The CDR3 is CASSLPPRRPQHF. In DNA, the CDR3 is TGTGCCAGCAGTCTCCCCCCTCGTCGGCCCCAGCATTTT.

J is TRBJ2-7 and V is TRBV18, with D perhaps matching TRBD2 (6 bases). V shed 0 bases and J shed 5 bases, with 17 bases lying between them. The CDR3 runs 16 residues. Germline CDR1 and CDR2: KGHSH and LQKENI. The CDR3 nucleotides are TGTGCCAGCTCACCACCGGGGACTTTTAGGGCGCACGAGCAGTACTTC. Encoded protein: CASSPPGTFRAHEQYF.